Each of the 27 T cell receptor beta chains below was sequenced from the same sample in a study of CD8+ T cells in alopecia areata. TCR sequencing used cDNA made by reverse transcription of extracted RNA. Profiled with immunoSEQ multiplex PCR; TCRdb holds only in-frame clones, not every one. The table lists around 100,000 clones, with no singletons. The sequenced material came from lesional skin. The receptors come from a C3H/HeJ mouse with alopecia areata. This line is of MHC haplotype H2-k.

This clone was detected only a few times. The gene names given are mouse names. The read gets to within 4 residues of the CDR3 end, and the germline J gene fills in the rest. V and J are TRBV19 and TRBJ2-3; D might be TRBD1 (6 bases). The CDR3 loop spans 15 amino acids. Germline CDR1 and CDR2: FNHDT and SITEND (reference sequence). V gave up 7 bases and J gave up 0 bases, with 15 bases separating them. The CDR3: CASLRGTTSAETLYF. The sequenced part of the CDR3 DNA is TGTGCCAGCCTCCGCGGGACAACTAGTGCAGAA.

A few counts support this clone. Gene names refer to mouse genes. The read stops 4 residues short of the end of the CDR3; the missing end is completed from the germline J gene. The chain carries TRBV17 and TRBJ2-5, with 10 bases lining up with TRBD2. V lost 2 bases to trimming and J lost 0 bases; unmatched junction nucleotides: 11. This CDR3 is 19 amino acids long. From germline, CDR1 is MNHDT and CDR2 YYDKIL. This CDR3 reads CASSRPPGLGAINQDTQYF. CDR3 DNA (partial): TGTGCTAGCAGTAGACCCCCCGGACTGGGGGCGATTAACCAAGAC.

Regarding this clone: TCRdb lists a protein that is different at residue 13 from the translated DNA; the protein given here uses the DNA translation. These gene names are mouse names. CDR3 residues: CASSILGQEYNSPLYF. CDR3 DNA, as far as it was read: TGTGCCAGCAGTATACTGGGACAGGAGTATAATTCGCCC. V gene TRBV19 combines with J gene TRBJ1-6; 8 nucleotides match TRBD1. The CDR3 end lies 3 residues beyond the end of the read and is filled in from the germline J gene. TRBJ1-6 is designated an ORF whose function remains uncertain. Germline V gene data show CDR1 as FNHDT and CDR2 as SITEND (reference sequence). The CDR3 totals 16 residues. After removal of 1 base from V and 4 bases from J, the junction contained 4 bases not matched to a gene.

This clone was counted between two and nine times. All gene names here are mouse names. Read coverage stops 4 residues before the CDR3 terminus; the germline J gene supplies the remainder. The chain joins TRBV16 to TRBJ2-1, with 9 bases fitting TRBD1. Germline-derived CDR1 and CDR2 are SGHSA and FRNQAP. J was trimmed by 6 bases and V by 0 bases; bases with no gene match: 3. CDR3 size: 15 residues. CDR3 DNA (partial): TGTGCAAGCAGCTTAGATATGGACAGGGGTGCT. It codes for CASSLDMDRGA. The CDR3 reads in full as CASSLDMDRGAEQFF.

This clone was detected a few times. Gene names and germline refer to mouse. Read sequence stops 4 residues before the CDR3 end, and the germline J gene provides the missing end. The chain uses TRBV13-3 and TRBJ2-5; 10 nucleotides agree with TRBD2. Germline V gives CDR1 NNHDY, CDR2 SYVADS. The CDR3 extends over 16 amino acids. V shed 5 bases, J shed 1 base, and the junction held 7 bases outside the gene matches. The CDR3 reads CASSRDWGAHQDTQYF. The part of the CDR3 DNA that was read is TGTGCCAGCAGCCGTGACTGGGGGGCCCACCAAGAC. The variable domain in full, completed from reference TRBV13-3 and TRBJ2-5, reads EAAVTQSPRSKVAVTGGKVTLSCHQTNNHDYMYWYRQDTGHGLRLIHYSYVADSTEKGDIPDGYKASRPSQENFSLILELASLSQTAVYFCASSRDWGAHQDTQYFGPGTRLLVL.

This clone was found a few times. The genes are named according to mouse. The DNA ends 4 residues before the CDR3 does, and the rest of the CDR3 is filled in from the germline J gene. The chain is built from TRBV13-1 and TRBJ2-7, with D possibly matching TRBD1 (5 bases). This CDR3 has 13 amino acids. CDR1 and CDR2 (germline): NSHNY, SYGAGN. CDR3 loop: CASSDAKGDEQYF. The sequenced CDR3 bases are TGTGCCAGCAGTGATGCAAAAGGGGAT.

This clone was recorded a few times. Gene names and germline refer to mouse. The CDR3 here is CASSIASGGHAEQFF. CDR3 DNA, as far as it was read: TGTGCCAGCAGTATAGCTTCTGGGGGGCATGCT. The V call is TRBV19, the J call TRBJ2-1; 8 bases line up with TRBD2. The read is 4 residues too short to cover the CDR3 end, so that end is filled in from the germline J gene. The trim removed 0 bases at V and 5 bases at J, leaving 4 bases unmatched. Germline V gene sequence: CDR1 FNHDT, CDR2 SITEND (reference sequence). The length of the CDR3 is 15 residues.

Remarks on this clone: Gene names and germline match the mouse. The sequenced fragment ends 4 residues before the CDR3 boundary, so the rest is inferred from the germline J gene. The gene calls are TRBV1 and TRBJ2-5; a possible D gene is TRBD1 (5 bases). Germline V gene data show CDR1 as NSQYPW and CDR2 as LRSPGD (reference sequence). The CDR3 is made up of 14 amino acids. Trimming cost V 3 bases and J 1 base, with 8 bases left between them. CDR3 DNA (partial): TGCACCTGCAGTGCGAGGGGTGACCAAGAC. This sequence encodes CTCSARGDQD. The entire CDR3 reads CTCSARGDQDTQYF.

This clone was counted between two and nine times. Gene names and germline refer to mouse. Read coverage stops 4 residues before the CDR3 terminus; the germline J gene supplies the remainder. The rearrangement uses TRBV1 and TRBJ2-3; 7 nucleotides align to TRBD1. This CDR3 comprises 15 residues. The V gene's germline CDR1 is NSQYPW and CDR2 LRSPGD (reference sequence). The sequenced part of the CDR3 DNA is TGCACCTGCAGTGCAAGGGACAGAAGAGGAGAA. Translation: CTCSARDRRGE. The whole CDR3 protein is CTCSARDRRGETLYF.

This clone occurred a few times. Genes and germline come from the mouse. The read is 4 residues too short to cover the CDR3 end, so that end is filled in from the germline J gene. The rearrangement uses TRBV1 and TRBJ2-2; TRBD2 aligns across 8 bases. V shed 0 bases and J 4 bases; nucleotides not matched to a gene: 4. The CDR3 consists of 16 residues. The germline CDR1 and CDR2 sequences are NSQYPW and LRSPGD (reference sequence). The CDR3 DNA, read in part, is TGCACCTGCAGTGCAGAGAGGGGGGGCACCACCGGG. Translation: CTCSAERGGTTG. The full CDR3 protein is CTCSAERGGTTGQLYF. The full variable domain, in which reference TRBV1 and TRBJ2-2 provide the parts outside the CDR3, is VTLLEQNPRWRLVPRGQAVNLRCILKNSQYPWMSWYQQDLQKQLQWLFTLRSPGDKEVKSLPGADYLATRVTDTELRLQVANMSQGRTLYCTCSAERGGTTGQLYFGEGSKLTVL.

This clone came up many times. Gene names and germline match the mouse. The CDR3 extends 4 residues past the end of the read, so its final part is completed from the germline J gene. The V and J genes are TRBV13-3 and TRBJ1-2; D is undetermined. With 4 bases removed from V and 0 bases from J, the gap between germline ends came to 7 bases. The CDR3 extends over 13 amino acids. Per germline, CDR1 NNHDY and CDR2 SYVADS. This CDR3 reads CASSTQSNSDYTF. Incomplete CDR3 DNA: TGTGCCAGCAGTACACAATCAAACTCC.

In regard to this clone: Here the gene names and germline are mouse. The sequence runs out 4 residues before the end of the CDR3; the remainder is reconstructed from the germline J gene. The chain employs TRBV13-2 and TRBJ1-2; D is unclear. Germline V gene sequence: CDR1 NNHNN, CDR2 SYGAGS (reference sequence). The CDR3 spans 14 residues. Between the trimmed V and J ends, which lost 3 bases and 1 base, there was a span of 10 bases. Incomplete CDR3 DNA: TGTGCCAGCGGTGCCTCCGGACTAAACTCC. This gives the protein CASGASGLNS. The whole CDR3 sequence reads CASGASGLNSDYTF.

As to this clone: Mouse names are used for the genes. The observed sequence ends 4 residues before the CDR3 terminus, with the missing tail filled in from the germline J gene. The rearrangement uses TRBV13-1 and TRBJ2-5, with 10 nucleotides matching TRBD2. Per the germline V gene, CDR1 is NSHNY and CDR2 is SYGAGN. CDR3 length: 15 amino acids. This chain's CDR3 is CASSALWGGEDTQYF. The sequenced CDR3 bases are TGTGCCAGCAGTGCTCTCTGGGGGGGCGAAGAC.

This clone was recorded at least ten times. Gene names are mouse gene names. The read finishes 4 residues shy of the CDR3 end, and the germline J gene is used to complete it. This chain connects TRBV13-3 to TRBJ2-7; D might be TRBD2 (7 bases). The V end was cut by 0 bases, the J end by 0 bases, with 13 bases between. This CDR3 is built from 16 residues. Per germline, CDR1 NNHDY and CDR2 SYVADS. Partial CDR3 DNA: TGTGCCAGCAGTGATGTGGGGGGCAGCCCCTCCTAT. It codes for CASSDVGGSPSY. The CDR3 as a whole reads CASSDVGGSPSYEQYF.

In the case of this clone: Each gene name is a mouse one. The read ends 4 residues before the CDR3 terminus; that terminus is restored from the germline J gene. The V gene is TRBV1, the J gene TRBJ2-1, with D unresolved. Trimming shortened V by 0 bases and J by 1 base, and 7 bases separated the two germline ends. Germline-derived CDR1 and CDR2 are NSQYPW and LRSPGD (reference sequence). This CDR3 has 15 amino acids. CDR3 protein: CTCSADALNYAEQFF. Partial CDR3 DNA: TGCACCTGCAGTGCAGATGCACTGAACTATGCT.

This clone appeared a few times. Each gene name is a mouse one. The read halts 4 residues ahead of the CDR3 end, with the missing end drawn from the germline J gene. The rearrangement joins TRBV13-3 to TRBJ1-2; 12 nucleotides align to TRBD1. Trimming removed 1 base from V and 3 bases from J; junction bases left unmatched: 7. Germline V gene data show CDR1 as NNHDY and CDR2 as SYVADS. The CDR3 is 17 amino acids. The CDR3 DNA, read in part, is TGTGCCAGCAGTGATCCGGGACAGGGGGCGCGGGACTCC. Encoded protein: CASSDPGQGARDS. In full, the CDR3 reads CASSDPGQGARDSDYTF.

This clone was recorded many times. Germline and genes here are mouse. The read is 4 residues too short to cover the CDR3 end, so that end is filled in from the germline J gene. The J gene is TRBJ2-2, the V gene TRBV13-3; 7 nucleotides agree with TRBD1. V was pared by 0 bases and J by 0 bases, with 5 bases of the junction left unmatched. The germline gives CDR1 NNHDY, CDR2 SYVADS. This CDR3 is 17 amino acids long. This chain's CDR3 is CASSDARDRANTGQLYF. The covered CDR3 bases are TGTGCCAGCAGTGATGCCCGGGACAGAGCAAACACCGGG.

Many counts were recorded for this clone. At residue 13, TCRdb's protein disagrees with the DNA translation; the protein shown here derives from the DNA. Genes and germline are mouse. With the read ending 3 residues before the CDR3 end, the germline J gene is used to fill in that end. The chain is built from TRBV1 and TRBJ1-6; D is uncertain. TRBJ1-6 is sorted into the ORF group, with uncertain function. V was trimmed by 3 bases and J by 0 bases, leaving 9 bases between them. Germline loops: CDR1 NSQYPW, CDR2 LRSPGD (reference sequence). This CDR3 has 16 amino acids. CDR3 bases read: TGCACCTGCAGTGCCCTCGACAATTCCTATAATTCGCCC. It codes for CTCSALDNSYNSP. The complete CDR3 sequence is CTCSALDNSYNSPLYF.

This clone was seen more than once but under ten times. Genes and germline come from the mouse. From the germline J gene comes the end of the CDR3, since the read stops 4 residues before it. The rearrangement joins TRBV13-3 to TRBJ1-4; TRBD1 matches at 9 bases. CDR3 length: 15 residues. Unmatched junction bases numbered 4, after V lost 4 bases and J lost 3 bases. CDR1 is NNHDY and CDR2 is SYVADS in the germline V gene. CDR3 amino acids: CASSSTGGPNERLFF. CDR3 DNA, as far as it was read: TGTGCCAGCAGTTCAACAGGGGGCCCCAACGAA.

With regard to this clone: Mouse gene names and germline throughout. The read ends 4 residues shy of where the CDR3 ends; the end is completed using the germline J gene. The chain employs TRBV1 and TRBJ2-2; 10 bases align to TRBD1. The CDR3 contains 16 residues. The V gene's germline CDR1 is NSQYPW and CDR2 LRSPGD (reference sequence). V was clipped by 3 bases and J by 4 bases; unmatched bases: 5. The CDR3: CTCSARQGAGTGQLYF. The CDR3 bases that were read are TGCACCTGCAGTGCCCGACAGGGGGCTGGCACCGGG.

This clone showed up many times. Germline and genes: mouse. The sequenced CDR3 bases are TGTGCCAGCAGTGAAGCAGGAGCCAACGAA. It translates to CASSEAGANE. In full, the CDR3 reads CASSEAGANERLFF. The rearrangement joins TRBV13-3 to TRBJ1-4; the D is unclear. Read sequence stops 4 residues before the CDR3 end, and the germline J gene provides the missing end. This CDR3 is 14 amino acids long. V lost 2 bases to trimming and J lost 3 bases, with 8 bases between them. Germline V gene sequence: CDR1 NNHDY, CDR2 SYVADS.

This clone was seen more than once but under ten times. Genes and germline are mouse. The observed sequence ends 4 residues before the CDR3 terminus, with the missing tail filled in from the germline J gene. The genes are TRBV13-1 and TRBJ2-2, with 8 bases that match TRBD1. Germline assignment: CDR1 NSHNY and CDR2 SYGAGN. The CDR3 consists of 14 residues. Unmatched junction bases numbered 2, after V lost 3 bases and J lost 4 bases. Partial CDR3 DNA: TGTGCCAGCAGTGCACAGGGGGGCACCGGG. It is translated as CASSAQGGTG. The whole CDR3 sequence reads CASSAQGGTGQLYF.

Many counts were recorded for this clone. Mouse gene names and germline throughout. From the germline J gene comes the end of the CDR3, since the read stops 4 residues before it. The rearrangement links TRBV13-3 to TRBJ2-1; TRBD2 is a possible D gene (6 bases). CDR1 is NNHDY, CDR2 SYVADS, per germline. The CDR3 totals 15 residues. Trimming took 0 bases from V and 3 from J, leaving 10 bases between them. The CDR3 bases that were read are TGTGCCAGCAGTGATGCCCAACTGGGCTATGCT. Amino acids: CASSDAQLGYA. The CDR3 in its entirety is CASSDAQLGYAEQFF.

This clone was counted a few times. Gene labels here are mouse ones. The read falls 4 residues short of the CDR3 end, and the missing part is taken from the germline J gene. The chain combines TRBV13-3 with TRBJ1-2; TRBD1 matches 7 bases. The CDR3 contains 15 residues. J gave up 0 bases and V 2 bases, and 4 bases lay outside the gene matches. Germline CDR1 NNHDY, CDR2 SYVADS. The sequenced CDR3 bases are TGTGCCAGCAGTGACGGGACAGTCGCAAACTCC. It codes for CASSDGTVANS. The whole CDR3 reads CASSDGTVANSDYTF.

About this clone itself: Here the gene names and germline are mouse. The sequenced fragment ends 4 residues before the CDR3 boundary, so the rest is inferred from the germline J gene. The chain has TRBV16 and TRBJ2-1; 11 positions agree with TRBD2. J was trimmed by 3 bases and V by 4 bases; bases with no gene match: 8. The CDR3 runs to 17 residues. Germline lookup yields CDR1 SGHSA and CDR2 FRNQAP. The sequenced CDR3 bases are TGTGCAAGCAGCTCGCCGGGACTGGGGGAGAGCTATGCT. Translating it yields CASSSPGLGESYA. The whole CDR3 protein is CASSSPGLGESYAEQFF.

For this clone: The genes are named according to mouse. The read ends 4 residues early relative to the CDR3; the germline J gene fills the gap. This chain connects TRBV1 to TRBJ2-7, with 8 bases lining up with TRBD1. V lost 0 bases and J lost 1; bases outside the gene matches: 8. The CDR3 runs to 17 residues. CDR1 NSQYPW and CDR2 LRSPGD come from the germline V gene (reference sequence). The CDR3 loop reads CTCSAETLDRGSYEQYF. CDR3 DNA, as far as it was read: TGCACCTGCAGTGCAGAGACCCTAGACAGGGGTTCCTAT.

Concerning this clone itself: Genes and germline come from the mouse. The CDR3 end is not reached by the read, which stops 4 residues before it; the germline J gene fills it in. This chain links TRBV29 with TRBJ2-5, with TRBD2 identical over 10 bases. CDR3 length: 11 amino acids. The germline CDR1 and CDR2 sequences are MSHET and SYDVDS. CDR3 sequence reads: CARDWGDTQYF. CDR3 bases read: TGTGCTAGGGACTGGGGGGAC.